This is a list of T cell receptor beta chains from one sample in a study of blood T cells in healthy people across ages. TCRdb re-called the 5' RACE reads with MiXCR, one entry per CDR3 protein. Of about 640,000 distinct CDR3 sequences listed, around three fifths are singletons. Sequencing input: blood. Receptor source: a man in his sixties in good health. Both conserved end residues are part of each CDR3. D genes are given only for firm matches. The size entry is marked missing in some rows and otherwise reads once, few, many or a size class.

clone_size d_call j_call v_call cdr3_nt cdr3_aa
NA NA TRBJ1-2 TRBV20-1 TGCAGTGCCCAGAGAGAGGGGGGGAGGGCAGGTGGCTACACCTTC CSAQREGGRAGGYTF
few TRBD2 TRBJ2-4 TRBV28 TGTGCCAGCAGTTTATTGGCTAGCGGGGGGCCCTTAAACATTCAGTACTTC CASSLLASGGPLNIQYF
NA NA TRBJ2-4 TRBV7-9 TGTGCCAGCAGCCCCAGGGGGGGGATCGAAAACATTCAGTACTTC CASSPRGGIENIQYF
NA NA TRBJ2-2 TRBV20-1 TGCAGTGCTAGAGAATTGGATGGCGGGGAGCTGTTTTTT CSARELDGGELFF
NA TRBD2 TRBJ2-5 TRBV9 TGTGCCAGCAGCGTAGGAGGGACTAGCGGGGGAGAGACCCAGTACTTC CASSVGGTSGGETQYF
NA NA TRBJ2-7 TRBV7-4 TGTGCCAGCAACCTGGAGGCAGGTGCCTACGAGCAGTACTTC CASNLEAGAYEQYF
many TRBD1 TRBJ2-1 TRBV7-2 TGTGCCAGCAGCTCACCCGGACAGGACGCGTTCTTC CASSSPGQDAFF
few TRBD1 TRBJ1-5 TRBV12-3/TRBV12-4 TGTGCCAGCAGGACCACAGGGGCCTCCAATCAGCCCCAGCATTTT CASRTTGASNQPQHF
few TRBD1 TRBJ2-5 TRBV2 TGTGCCAGCAGGACCGGGACAGGGGGGGTGGAGACCCAGTACTTC CASRTGTGGVETQYF
NA TRBD1 TRBJ1-2 TRBV12-3/TRBV12-4 TGTGCCAGCACCTTGACAGGGCCCTATGGCTACACCTTC CASTLTGPYGYTF
NA NA TRBJ2-3 TRBV5-6 TGTGCCAGCAGCTTGGGGTTTTTGGCGGCTAGCACAGATACGCAGTATTTT CASSLGFLAASTDTQYF
NA NA TRBJ1-2 TRBV25-1 TGTGCCAGCAGTGAATCCCACAGGGCGGCCACCAACTATGGCTACACCTTC CASSESHRAATNYGYTF
NA NA TRBJ2-7 TRBV10-3 TGTGCCATCAGTCGCCTCGTACAAAGCGAGCAGTACTTC CAISRLVQSEQYF
once NA TRBJ2-7 TRBV15 TGTGCCACCAGCTCTAAAACAACCGGGCTAGTCACCTACGAGCAGTACTTC CATSSKTTGLVTYEQYF
once NA TRBJ2-5 TRBV9 TGTGCCAGCAGCGTGGGGCAGGTACAAGAGACCCAGTACTTC CASSVGQVQETQYF
NA TRBD2 TRBJ2-1 TRBV20-1 TGCAGTGCCAGTGACTGGGGCGGGGGAAGTTACAATGAGCAGTTCTTC CSASDWGGGSYNEQFF
NA NA TRBJ2-5 TRBV18 TGTGCCAGCTCCCCACGTGGAGGCGAGGAGACCCAGTACTTC CASSPRGGEETQYF
NA NA TRBJ2-5 TRBV20-1 TGCAGTGCTAGAGGCCATGCGGAGCAGTACTTC CSARGHAEQYF
few TRBD1 TRBJ2-7 TRBV9 TGTGCCAGCAGCGTGGACAGGGGCTACGAGCAGTACTTC CASSVDRGYEQYF
many NA TRBJ1-6 TRBV2 TGTGCCAGCAGTGCGGACGGGGATAATTCACCCCTCCACTTT CASSADGDNSPLHF
once NA TRBJ2-3 TRBV6-5 TGTGCCAGCACCCACCCGGGGGCAGATACGCAGTATTTT CASTHPGADTQYF
NA NA TRBJ2-5 TRBV20-1 TGCAGTGCTTTGGAAGGACTGGCTCAAGAGACCCAGTACTTC CSALEGLAQETQYF
NA NA TRBJ1-6 TRBV27 TGTGCCAGCAGTTCCGGGACCCTGGGGCCCCTCCACTTT CASSSGTLGPLHF
NA NA TRBJ1-1 TRBV12-3/TRBV12-4 TGTGCCAGCAGTCCCCGGGAGAACACTGAAGCTTTCTTT CASSPRENTEAFF
many TRBD2 TRBJ2-1 TRBV9 TGTGCCAGCAGCGCCCTAGCGGGGGGCTTCGATGAGCAGTTCTTC CASSALAGGFDEQFF
NA NA TRBJ1-3 TRBV14 TGTGCCAGCAGCCACCGGGGGGGCTCTGGAAACACCATATATTTT CASSHRGGSGNTIYF
NA TRBD1 TRBJ1-2 TRBV20-1 TGCAGTGCTAGAGTACGGGACAGACTTAACTATGGCTACACCTTC CSARVRDRLNYGYTF
NA NA TRBJ2-7 TRBV7-6 TGTGCCGGAAGGTGGCGGACTACCTACGAGCAGTACTTC CAGRWRTTYEQYF
NA TRBD1 TRBJ2-1 TRBV4-1 TGCGCCAGCAGCCCCCCTATAGGACAGGGCTACAATGAGCAGTTCTTC CASSPPIGQGYNEQFF
NA NA TRBJ1-1 TRBV20-1 TGCAGTGCTAGAGCGGGGGCGAACACTGAAGCTTTCTTT CSARAGANTEAFF
NA NA TRBJ2-4 TRBV15 TGTGCCACCAGCGGAGTTGGAATAGTCAAAAACATTCAGTACTTC CATSGVGIVKNIQYF
NA NA TRBJ1-3 TRBV29-1 TGCAGCGTTGCCCTTGCAGGAAACACCATATATTTT CSVALAGNTIYF
NA TRBD1 TRBJ2-5 TRBV29-1 TGCAGCGGCCAGACCGGGACAGGGGGAAATGAGCAGTACTTC CSGQTGTGGNEQYF
NA NA TRBJ2-5 TRBV5-1 TGTGCCAGCAGTTTGGCCGGGGGCGTTGAGACCCAGTACTTC CASSLAGGVETQYF
NA TRBD2 TRBJ2-3 TRBV7-8 TGTGCCAGCAGCCTTACATCCCTAGCGGGGGGGACCCCGGATACGCAGTATTTT CASSLTSLAGGTPDTQYF
NA TRBD1 TRBJ2-5 TRBV11-2 TGTGCCAGCAGCCCTTCGGGTGGACAGGGGCGTAAAGAGACCCAGTACTTC CASSPSGGQGRKETQYF
NA NA TRBJ2-3 TRBV12-3/TRBV12-4 TGTGCCAGCAGTTTATCAAGCACCGGGGCAGATACGCAGTATTTT CASSLSSTGADTQYF
NA TRBD2 TRBJ2-7 TRBV10-3 TGTGCCATCACCCAGCGGGGGGGCAATGAGCAGTACTTC CAITQRGGNEQYF
few TRBD2 TRBJ2-1 TRBV5-6 TGTGCCAGCAGCTTGATTAGCGGGGGGGCCAATGAGCAGTTCTTC CASSLISGGANEQFF
NA NA TRBJ2-7 TRBV6-6 TGTGCCAGCAGTACCGACATATCGGGCGAGCAGTACTTC CASSTDISGEQYF
NA NA TRBJ2-3 TRBV30 TGTGCCTGGAGTGCGGGGAGCACAGATACGCAGTATTTT CAWSAGSTDTQYF
few TRBD1 TRBJ1-6 TRBV18 TGTGCCAGCTCACCTACGGACAGGGGATCACCCCTCCACTTT CASSPTDRGSPLHF
NA NA TRBJ2-5 TRBV4-1 TGCGCCAGCAGCCAGGCTTTCGGGACGGAAGAGACCCAGTACTTC CASSQAFGTEETQYF
NA NA TRBJ2-1 TRBV20-1 TGCAGTGCTAGAGACTTCCGGGGCGACTTCTACAATGAGCAGTTCTTC CSARDFRGDFYNEQFF
NA NA TRBJ1-6 TRBV28 TGTGCCAGCAGTCCTTATCGGGATTCACCCCTCCACTTT CASSPYRDSPLHF
few NA TRBJ2-7 TRBV20-1 TGCAGTGCTACCGGGGCAGCCTACGAGCAGTACTTC CSATGAAYEQYF
NA TRBD1 TRBJ2-5 TRBV4-2 TGTGCCAGCAGCCAACGGGGACAGCGAGAGACCCAGTACTTC CASSQRGQRETQYF
few NA TRBJ2-6 TRBV6-5 TGTGCCAGCAGTCCGAGGGGATCTGGGGCCAACGTCCTGACTTTC CASSPRGSGANVLTF
NA NA TRBJ2-3 TRBV27 TGTGCCGCGAGGCGGGAAAACACAGATACGCAGTATTTT CAARRENTDTQYF
NA NA TRBJ2-3 TRBV20-1 TGCAGTGCTGCGGCTCTAAGCACAGATACGCAGTATTTT CSAAALSTDTQYF
few NA TRBJ1-6 TRBV7-9 TGTGCCAGCAGCTTAAACGGGGATTCACCCCTCCACTTT CASSLNGDSPLHF
NA NA TRBJ1-4 TRBV6-2/TRBV6-3 TGTGCCAGCAGTTCACCCACTGATGCAACTAATGAAAAACTGTTTTTT CASSSPTDATNEKLFF
NA TRBD1 TRBJ2-7 TRBV5-1 TGCGCCAGCAGTTTTCTGACAGGGGGTATTTACGAGCAGTACTTC CASSFLTGGIYEQYF
NA NA TRBJ1-1 TRBV21-1 TGTGCCGGCAGCATGAGAGTGTTGAACACTGAAGCTTTCTTT CAGSMRVLNTEAFF
NA TRBD1 TRBJ1-4 TRBV6-1 TGTGCCAGCAGTGAAGATCCGGAGGGGGCAGGGGAAAAACTGTTTTTT CASSEDPEGAGEKLFF
few NA TRBJ1-6 TRBV12-3/TRBV12-4 TGTGCCAGCCGAGAGCGCAGGGGAGATTCACCCCTCCACTTT CASRERRGDSPLHF
few TRBD2 TRBJ2-3 TRBV20-1 TGCACACTAGCGGGGTCACCCACAGATACGCAGTATTTT CTLAGSPTDTQYF
NA TRBD1 TRBJ2-1 TRBV4-1 TGCGCCACCCGCCAACAGGGGGCTTTCAATGAGCAGTTCTTC CATRQQGAFNEQFF